This T cell receptor (beta chain) stems from a study of PD-L1 blockade in urothelial cancer. Study-wide context: The patients first took atezolizumab in about 2014, receiving 1,200 mg intravenously every 3 weeks. Blood was subjected to analysis at 3 weeks (second dose) and 6 weeks following treatment start.

In germline, CDR1 is SGDLS, CDR2 YYNGEE. The CDR3 is 15 amino acids. Unmatched junction bases numbered 7, after V lost 4 bases and J lost 3 bases. Assay used: immunoSEQ multiplex PCR; TCRdb lists only in-frame clones, some missing. This repertoire shows approximately 34,000 clones, more than 65% found once; its top ten account for under 40%. V and J are TRBV9 and TRBJ2-7; 10 bases match TRBD2. This TCR came from a man aged 55 to 69 with urothelial cancer. The sequences come from PBMCs, collected around atezolizumab (anti-PD-L1) treatment. This CDR3 reads CASSTASGGIYEQYF. The CDR3 region has the DNA TGTGCCAGCAGCACTGCTAGCGGGGGTATCTACGAGCAGTACTTC.